Presented here are 14 T cell receptor beta chains from one specimen sequenced in a study of type 1 regulatory T cells. In TCRdb, the reads were re-called with MiXCR into one record per CDR3 protein. This sample carries about 100,000 distinct CDR3 sequences, about 28% of them seen once, and the ten largest clones take about 2%. Sequences were obtained from CD4+ T cells, either the whole sample or a sorted fraction (not recorded which). Receptors originate from a human donor in good health.

V gene TRBV12-3 or TRBV12-4 combines with J gene TRBJ2-7, with 8 bases aligning to TRBD2. The CDR3 is made up of 14 amino acids. Unmatched junction bases numbered 5, after V lost 6 bases and J lost 1 base. For the CDR3, the DNA is TGTGCCAGCAGGGATAGCGGGACGTCCTACGAGCAGTACTTC. The encoded protein is CASRDSGTSYEQYF.

This clonotype was detected only a few times. The J gene is TRBJ2-5, the V gene TRBV7-2; D unresolved. CDR1 is SGHTA and CDR2 is FQGNSA in the germline V gene. Trimming took off 4 bases at V and 1 base at J, with 10 bases between the two ends. CDR3 length equals 14 residues. The CDR3, as DNA: TGTGCCAGCAGCTCCCCCCGAGCCCAAGAGACCCAGTACTTC. As protein: CASSSPRAQETQYF.

This clonotype was counted only a few times. CDR3 coding DNA: TGTGCCAGCAGCGAGGACAGGGAGGCTCACCGCGAGCAGTACTTC. Protein product: CASSEDREAHREQYF. This chain joins TRBV7-9 and TRBJ2-7; 8 bases map to TRBD1. The CDR3 consists of 15 residues. Germline V gene lookup returns CDR1 SEHNR and CDR2 FQNEAQ (reference sequence). V was pared by 5 bases and J by 6 bases, with 12 bases of the junction left unmatched.

A note on this clonotype: Just one base apart from a much larger clone, this may be a read error. This sequence joins TRBV20-1 and TRBJ2-7; TRBD1 is a possible D gene (5 bases). CDR1 is DFQATT, CDR2 SNEGSKA, per germline (reference sequence). The CDR3 is 13 residues long. The CDR3 sequence is CNAKGATPYEQYF. The CDR3, as DNA: TGCAATGCTAAAGGGGCCACCCCCTACGAGCAGTACTTC.

The rearrangement links TRBV5-8 to TRBJ2-3, with TRBD2 matching over 7 bases. Unmatched junction bases numbered 12, after V lost 3 bases and J lost 2 bases. This CDR3 has 17 residues. CDR1 and CDR2 from the germline V gene are SGHTS and YDEGEE. The CDR3: CASSSGLLALNTDTQYF. In DNA, the CDR3 is TGTGCCAGCAGCTCGGGTTTACTAGCGCTAAACACAGATACGCAGTATTTT.

V gene TRBV27 combines with J gene TRBJ2-4; 8 positions match TRBD2. Trimming cost V 3 bases and J 1 base; bases outside gene matches: 2. The germline V gene encodes CDR1 MNHEY and CDR2 SMNVEV (reference sequence). This CDR3 is built from 15 residues. CDR3 nucleotide sequence: TGTGCCAGCAGTTTTAGCGGGGTTGCCAAAAACATTCAGTACTTC. It translates to CASSFSGVAKNIQYF.

The chain links TRBV3-1 to TRBJ1-4, with a weak D call TRBD1 (5 bases). Germline CDR1 and CDR2: LGHDT and YNNKEL (reference sequence). The CDR3 consists of 15 residues. Trimming removed 6 bases at V and 5 bases at J, with 16 bases between. CDR3 DNA: TGTGCCAGCAGTCCCGGGGGAGCAGCAAATGAAAAACTGTTTTTT. Protein sequence: CASSPGGAANEKLFF. Based on the CDR3 plus reference TRBV3-1 and TRBJ1-4, the full variable domain is DTAVSQTPKYLVTQMGNDKSIKCEQNLGHDTMYWYKQDSKKFLKIMFSYNNKELIINETVPNRFSPKSPDKAHLNLHINSLELGDSAVYFCASSPGGAANEKLFFGSGTQLSVL.

This chain links TRBV20-1 with TRBJ1-2; a possible D gene is TRBD1 (5 bases). V lost 4 bases and J 8 bases, leaving 17 bases between the germline ends. The CDR3 extends over 13 amino acids. Looked up from germline, CDR1 is DFQATT and CDR2 is SNEGSKA (reference sequence). The CDR3 DNA follows: TGCAGTGCTATGGGTGGGGGAACTGGCGGCTACACCTTC. Translating it yields CSAMGGGTGGYTF.

This clonotype was observed many times. This chain links TRBV6-5 with TRBJ1-5; D is uncertain. The V gene lost 4 bases and the J gene lost 0 bases, with 10 bases spanning the gap. The germline CDR1 and CDR2 sequences are MNHEY and SVGAGI. The CDR3 sequence is 15 residues long. CDR3 bases: TGTGCCAGCAGTTCGGACGGTTATAGCAATCAGCCCCAGCATTTT. Translation: CASSSDGYSNQPQHF.

This clonotype was observed a handful of times. The CDR3 sequence is CASSATSGSSEQFF. Here the CDR3 DNA reads TGTGCCAGCAGCGCGACTAGCGGGAGCAGTGAGCAGTTCTTC. The gene calls are TRBV7-9 and TRBJ2-1, with 12 bases identical to TRBD2. Germline V CDR1 and CDR2: SEHNR, FQNEAQ (reference sequence). Trimming cost V 5 bases and J 9 bases; bases outside gene matches: 5. The CDR3 is 14 amino acids.

This clonotype was picked up a small number of times. The chain uses TRBV7-2 and TRBJ2-7; no firm D call. The germline CDR1 and CDR2 sequences are SGHTA and FQGNSA. The CDR3 length is 14 residues. V lost 5 bases, J lost 0 bases, and 11 bases lay in between. DNA of the CDR3: TGTGCCAGCAGCCCAAGGGCTAGCTCCTACGAGCAGTACTTC. Translated, it gives CASSPRASSYEQYF.

The chain links TRBV6-6 to TRBJ2-5; D is possibly TRBD1 (5 bases). The CDR3 runs 13 residues. CDR1 and CDR2 (germline): MNHNY, SVGAGI (reference sequence). The ends were cut back, 4 bases at V and 4 bases at J, with 10 bases in the middle. The DNA for the CDR3 is TGTGCCAGCAGTTCTCAGGGTTCAGAGACCCAGTACTTC. Translated: CASSSQGSETQYF.

For this clonotype: Just one base apart from a much larger clone, this may be a read error. In this CDR3 the conserved last residue, phenylalanine or tryptophan, is missing, so a read error is likely. The chain uses TRBV10-3 and TRBJ2-5, with a tentative D call TRBD2 (5 bases). V lost 2 bases and J 3 bases, leaving 10 bases between the germline ends. This CDR3 comprises 14 residues. CDR1 is ENHRY and CDR2 is SYGVKD in the germline V gene. CDR3 coding DNA: TGTGCCATCAGTGAGAAGGGAGAAAAAGAGACCCAGTACGTC. Its protein is CAISEKGEKETQYV.

This chain uses TRBV20-1 with TRBJ2-1, with TRBD2 matching over 12 bases. CDR1 and CDR2 from the germline V gene are DFQATT and SNEGSKA (reference sequence). The CDR3 covers 16 residues. Trimming cost V 5 bases and J 9 bases; bases outside gene matches: 14. The CDR3 reads CSAWSSGRVSMGEQFF. DNA for the CDR3: TGCAGTGCTTGGTCTAGCGGGAGGGTTTCCATGGGTGAGCAGTTCTTC.